These 28 T cell receptor beta chains originate from one sample sequenced in a study of blood T cell repertoires in COVID-19. Clones were read by immunoSEQ multiplex PCR, and TCRdb kept only the in-frame ones, dropping some. Here the sample spans some 350,000 clones, about 88% being singletons. The sequenced material came from peripheral blood. Receptors originate from a human donor in a cohort sampled during active COVID-19.

This chain links TRBV27 with TRBJ2-7, with TRBD2 matching 7 bases. In germline, CDR1 is MNHEY, CDR2 SMNVEV (reference sequence). The CDR3 spans 15 residues. J lost 2 bases, V lost 0 bases, and 4 bases had no gene match. CDR3 loop: CASSLSAGPTYEQYF. As DNA, the CDR3 is TGTGCCAGCAGTTTATCAGCGGGGCCCACCTACGAGCAGTACTTC.

The chain combines TRBV20-1 with TRBJ2-7, with a tentative D call TRBD2 (5 bases). Between the trimmed V and J ends, which lost 1 base and 7 bases, there was a span of 8 bases. The CDR3 has 11 amino acids. CDR1 and CDR2 from the germline V gene are DFQATT and SNEGSKA (reference sequence). The CDR3 DNA follows: TGCAGTGCTAGAGGCCCGGGAGAGCAGTACTTC. It specifies CSARGPGEQYF.

The chain uses TRBV5-1 and TRBJ2-7, with D perhaps matching TRBD2 (7 bases). The CDR3 is 14 amino acids. The V end was cut by 6 bases, the J end by 5 bases, with 18 bases between. Germline-derived CDR1 and CDR2 are SGHRS and YFSETQ. DNA of the CDR3: TGCGCCAGCACCCTTGGGAAGGGGGGGCACGAGCAGTACTTC. Translation gives CASTLGKGGHEQYF.

There are a few counts of this clone. The gene calls are TRBV3-1 (or the pseudogene TRBV3-2) and TRBJ1-3; tentative D call: TRBD1 (5 bases). V was trimmed by 3 bases and J by 4 bases, leaving 13 bases between them. Per germline, CDR1 LGHDT and CDR2 YNNKEL (reference sequence). This CDR3 is built from 15 residues. CDR3 protein: CASSQQGSVGNTIYF. In DNA, the CDR3 is TGTGCCAGCAGCCAGCAGGGCTCCGTGGGAAACACCATATATTTT.

The gene calls are TRBV21-1 and TRBJ2-1; TRBD2 was called by the table and not checked on the DNA. TRBV21-1 is a known pseudogene. This CDR3 has 22 amino acids. The CDR3 protein is CASSARGLAGVPTAIPYNEQFF. Written as DNA, the CDR3 is TGTGCCAGCAGCGCTAGAGGGCTAGCGGGAGTACCCACCGCTATTCCCTACAATGAGCAGTTCTTC.

The chain couples TRBV6-6 to TRBJ2-7, with 7 bases matching TRBD1. With V trimmed by 0 bases and J by 7 bases, 0 bases remained unmatched. Germline V gives CDR1 MNHNY, CDR2 SVGAGI (reference sequence). This CDR3 has 12 residues. The CDR3 DNA reads TGTGCCAGCAGTTACTCGGGACAGGAGCAGTACTTC. Residues: CASSYSGQEQYF.

The chain couples TRBV2 to TRBJ2-2; 8 nucleotides align to TRBD2. The junction had 4 bases not matched to a gene; V was cut back by 6 bases and J by 1 base. CDR1 SNHLY and CDR2 FYNNEI come from the germline V gene. The CDR3 extends over 15 amino acids. The CDR3 protein is CASSGGALNTGELFF. The CDR3 DNA sequence: TGTGCCAGCAGCGGGGGGGCCCTGAACACCGGGGAGCTGTTTTTT.

The gene calls are TRBV24-1 and TRBJ2-5; D is perhaps TRBD1 (6 bases). The CDR3 is 15 amino acids. Trimming left V 4 bases short and J 4 bases short, with 15 bases between. Per germline, CDR1 KGHDR and CDR2 SFDVKD. CDR3 nucleotides: TGTGCCACCAGTGACCCATACCAGGGGCTAGAGACCCAGTACTTC. Translation: CATSDPYQGLETQYF.

The CDR3 loop is CASSGDINQPQHF. In DNA form, the CDR3 reads TGCGCCAGTTCAGGGGATATCAATCAGCCCCAGCATTTT. J is TRBJ1-5 and V is TRBV4-1; a possible D gene is TRBD1 (6 bases). With 9 bases removed from V and 3 bases from J, the gap between germline ends came to 12 bases. Germline V lookup: CDR1 MGHRA, CDR2 YSYEKL. The CDR3 is made up of 13 amino acids.

The chain couples TRBV2 to TRBJ1-4; 7 positions agree with TRBD1. CDR1 SNHLY and CDR2 FYNNEI come from the germline V gene. With V trimmed by 8 bases and J by 6 bases, 9 bases remained unmatched. The CDR3 covers 14 residues. In DNA form, the CDR3 reads TGTGCCAGCCGGGCCGGGACAGCCTATGAAAAACTGTTTTTT. This encodes CASRAGTAYEKLFF.

V usage is TRBV28 and J usage is TRBJ2-7, with D uncertain. The CDR3 spans 14 residues. Germline loops: CDR1 MDHEN, CDR2 SYDVKM. Trimming shortened V by 4 bases and J by 3 bases, and 13 bases separated the two germline ends. The CDR3 is CASSSPTLHYEQYF. The CDR3 bases are TGTGCCAGCAGTTCCCCGACTCTCCACTACGAGCAGTACTTC.

The chain links TRBV3-1 (or the pseudogene TRBV3-2) to TRBJ1-1; D remains unclear. Germline values: CDR1 LGHDT, CDR2 YNNKEL (reference sequence). The length of the CDR3 is 15 residues. V lost 3 bases and J lost 4, with 15 bases in between. The CDR3 coding sequence is TGTGCCAGCAGCCAGGCACCCGGACGGGGCACTGAAGCTTTCTTT. Protein sequence: CASSQAPGRGTEAFF.

This chain joins TRBV9 and TRBJ2-5, with TRBD2 matching over 12 bases. Germline-derived CDR1 and CDR2 are SGDLS and YYNGEE. This CDR3 has 18 residues. V lost 5 bases and J lost 0; bases outside the gene matches: 11. The CDR3 region has the DNA TGTGCCAGCAGTCCCGGACTAGCGGGGACAACCTACCAAGAGACCCAGTACTTC. This sequence encodes CASSPGLAGTTYQETQYF.

This clone has more than one count but fewer than ten. This rearrangement joins TRBV7-9 to TRBJ2-2; 7 bases agree with TRBD2. CDR1 is SEHNR and CDR2 is FQNEAQ in the germline V gene (reference sequence). CDR3 length equals 17 residues. V dropped 5 bases and J dropped 6; count of bases not matched to a gene: 15. The CDR3 sequence: CASSHTLWTRSPGELFF. CDR3 nucleotides: TGTGCCAGCAGCCATACCCTCTGGACTAGGTCTCCCGGGGAGCTGTTTTTT.

The V call is TRBV19, the J call TRBJ2-7, with D possibly matching TRBD1 (5 bases). V shed 3 bases and J shed 6 bases, with 9 bases lying between them. CDR3 size: 12 residues. Germline-derived CDR1 and CDR2 are LNHDA and SQIVND (reference sequence). In nucleotides, the CDR3 is TGTGCCAGTAGTATCCCCCAGGGCGAGCAGTACTTC. Translation gives CASSIPQGEQYF.

CDR3 nucleotides: TGTGCCAGCAGCGGTTCCGGGACTCGCCGTACTAGCACAGATACGCAGTATTTT. This translates into CASSGSGTRRTSTDTQYF. The V and J genes are TRBV28 and TRBJ2-3, with TRBD2 as a possible D gene (6 bases). Germline CDR1 MDHEN, CDR2 SYDVKM. Between the trimmed V and J ends, which lost 6 bases and 0 bases, there was a span of 22 bases. There are 18 residues in the CDR3.

This chain links TRBV11-3 with TRBJ2-1; 10 nucleotides align to TRBD1. The V gene end was trimmed by 4 bases and the J gene end by 4 bases; junction bases not matched to a gene: 4. There are 15 residues in the CDR3. CDR1 and CDR2 from the germline V gene are SGHNT and YENEEA. CDR3 loop: CASSSRQGAYNEQFF. DNA of the CDR3: TGTGCCAGCAGCTCACGACAGGGGGCGTACAATGAGCAGTTCTTC.

For this clone: The sample holds other DNA sequences that translate to the same CDR3. The chain couples TRBV18 to TRBJ1-5; D gene ambiguous. The CDR3 runs to 13 residues. The germline CDR1 and CDR2 sequences are KGHSH and LQKENI. V gave up 1 base and J gave up 5 bases, with 6 bases separating them. The CDR3 bases are TGTGCCAGCTCACCACGACTCGATCAGCCCCAGCATTTT. Translated, it gives CASSPRLDQPQHF.

The chain is built from TRBV2 and TRBJ1-6; D gene uncertain. With 6 bases removed from V and 3 bases from J, the gap between germline ends came to 12 bases. The CDR3 sequence is 15 residues long. Germline V gene lookup returns CDR1 SNHLY and CDR2 FYNNEI. The CDR3: CASRLSGNYNSPLHF. DNA for the CDR3: TGTGCCAGCAGGCTTTCCGGGAACTATAATTCACCCCTCCACTTT.

This clone was detected only a few times. This chain uses TRBV2 with TRBJ2-7, with 12 bases identical to TRBD2. Germline V gene lookup returns CDR1 SNHLY and CDR2 FYNNEI. The CDR3 contains 13 residues. Unmatched junction bases numbered 6, after V lost 9 bases and J lost 6 bases. In nucleotides, the CDR3 is TGTGCCAGTCGACTAGCGGGAGCCGGCGAGCAGTACTTC. Translating gives CASRLAGAGEQYF.

This clone was counted between two and nine times. For the CDR3, the DNA is TGTGCAAGTCGCTTCGGGACAAAAGCTTTCTTT. Translating it yields CASRFGTKAFF. This sequence joins TRBV12-2 and TRBJ1-1; the table's D call, TRBD1, has no DNA check behind it. TRBV12-2 is listed as a pseudogene. This CDR3 is 11 amino acids long.

This clone has only one observation. Here the CDR3 reads CASSPPGLSRETQYF. The DNA for the CDR3 is TGTGCCAGCAGCCCACCGGGACTTTCCAGGGAGACCCAGTACTTC. The rearrangement uses TRBV3-1 (or the pseudogene TRBV3-2) and TRBJ2-5; a weak D match, TRBD2 (6 bases). V dropped 4 bases and J dropped 5 bases, with 17 bases sitting between them. The CDR3 has 15 amino acids. Germline CDR1 reads LGHDT; CDR2 reads YNNKEL (reference sequence).

V usage is TRBV24-1 and J usage is TRBJ1-2; the D gene is possibly TRBD1 (5 bases). In germline, CDR1 is KGHDR, CDR2 SFDVKD. Trimming cost V 3 bases and J 4 bases, with 8 bases left between them. The CDR3 has 13 amino acids. The CDR3 DNA reads as TGTGCCACCAGTGATCCCCAGGGCTATGGCTACACCTTC. Protein product: CATSDPQGYGYTF.

The table lists this clone with a few counts. The same CDR3 also results from other DNA sequences found in this sample. The rearrangement uses TRBV28 and TRBJ1-1, with D unresolved. The CDR3 contains 14 residues. In germline, CDR1 is MDHEN, CDR2 SYDVKM. The V end lost 5 bases, the J end lost 1 base, and 11 bases lay between the germline ends. The CDR3 spells CASSPLGENTEAFF. CDR3 DNA: TGTGCCAGCAGTCCCCTCGGGGAGAACACTGAAGCTTTCTTT.

CDR3 sequence reads: CASSLIGVTDTQYF. CDR3 in DNA: TGTGCCAGCAGCTTGATCGGGGTCACAGATACGCAGTATTTT. The chain uses TRBV5-6 and TRBJ2-3; D may be TRBD2 (5 bases). The CDR3 is 14 residues long. Trimming removed 1 base from V and 2 bases from J, with 8 bases in between. Germline CDR1 is SGHDT and CDR2 is YYEEEE.

This chain links TRBV5-1 with TRBJ1-1; a weak D match, TRBD1 (5 bases). The germline CDR1 and CDR2 sequences are SGHRS and YFSETQ. V was clipped by 0 bases and J by 0 bases, with 9 bases between them. The CDR3 consists of 15 residues. The CDR3 sequence: CASSLVDNMNTEAFF. The CDR3 coding sequence is TGCGCCAGCAGCTTGGTGGACAACATGAACACTGAAGCTTTCTTT.

This chain joins TRBV11-1 and TRBJ2-5; TRBD1 agrees at 7 bases. This CDR3 comprises 16 residues. Losses at the gene ends were 5 bases for V and 2 bases for J; bases not matched to a gene: 11. Germline V lookup: CDR1 SGHAT, CDR2 FQDESV (reference sequence). CDR3 bases: TGTGCCAGCAGCGCCCTTGATGGGACAGTACAAGAGACCCAGTACTTC. It specifies CASSALDGTVQETQYF.

This sequence joins TRBV20-1 and TRBJ2-5; weak D call: TRBD1 (5 bases). The germline V gene has CDR1 DFQATT and CDR2 SNEGSKA (reference sequence). V shed 3 bases and J shed 2 bases, with 13 bases lying between them. The CDR3 totals 14 residues. The CDR3 region is CSASAGMGQETQYF. CDR3 in DNA: TGCAGTGCTAGTGCAGGGATGGGTCAAGAGACCCAGTACTTC.